The 20 T cell receptor beta chains below all came from one sample that was sequenced in a study of blood T cell repertoires in COVID-19. The assay was immunoSEQ multiplex PCR, and TCRdb's table has in-frame clones only and misses some. The sample has roughly 75,000 clones; 80% are singletons. The specimen was peripheral blood. The receptors originated from a man in his fifties with COVID-19, enrolled during active disease.

The genes are TRBV5-1 and TRBJ2-7, with a weak D call TRBD1 (5 bases). The germline V gene has CDR1 SGHRS and CDR2 YFSETQ. CDR3 length equals 12 residues. V was cut by 4 bases and J by 5 bases, with 10 bases left in between. The CDR3 DNA reads TGCGCCAGCAGCGTGGACAAAAACGAGCAGTACTTC. Protein product: CASSVDKNEQYF.

V is TRBV5-6 and J is TRBJ2-7, with D uncertain. Looked up from germline, CDR1 is SGHDT and CDR2 is YYEEEE. V shed 1 base and J shed 2 bases, with 10 bases lying between them. The CDR3 extends over 14 amino acids. CDR3 region: CASSLRRPPYEQYF. The CDR3 DNA sequence: TGTGCCAGCAGCTTGAGGCGGCCCCCCTACGAGCAGTACTTC.

This clone was seen only once. V gene TRBV3-1 (or the pseudogene TRBV3-2) combines with J gene TRBJ1-1; D call uncertain. This CDR3 comprises 18 residues. Germline assignment: CDR1 LGHDT and CDR2 YNNKEL (reference sequence). With 5 bases removed from V and 3 bases from J, the gap between germline ends came to 25 bases. CDR3 bases: TGTGCCAGCAGCTCGACCAGAGATAAACGGGGAGCGGACACTGAAGCTTTCTTT. Amino acids: CASSSTRDKRGADTEAFF.

The chain recombines TRBV28 with TRBJ2-3; 9 bases match TRBD1. CDR3 length: 17 amino acids. J was trimmed by 6 bases and V by 4 bases; bases with no gene match: 14. Germline V gene data show CDR1 as MDHEN and CDR2 as SYDVKM. In nucleotides, the CDR3 is TGTGCCAGCAGTTCCCCCCCGGGACAGGGTTACAGTGATACGCAGTATTTT. This gives the protein CASSSPPGQGYSDTQYF.

The rearrangement joins TRBV4-3 to TRBJ1-2; D is ambiguous. Germline loops: CDR1 LGHNA, CDR2 YSLEER. V lost 1 base, J lost 6 bases, and 18 bases lay in between. The CDR3 sequence is 16 residues long. CDR3 loop: CASSQGLDSLTHGYTF. The DNA for the CDR3 is TGCGCCAGCAGCCAAGGTCTGGACTCTCTTACCCATGGCTACACCTTC.

The J gene is TRBJ1-1, the V gene TRBV28; D is ambiguous. Germline V lookup: CDR1 MDHEN, CDR2 SYDVKM. This CDR3 is built from 14 residues. Deletions cut 3 bases from V and 4 bases from J, with 12 bases between. In DNA form, the CDR3 reads TGTGCCAGCAGTTTGGGAGGGTATGGCACTGAAGCTTTCTTT. This encodes CASSLGGYGTEAFF.

The genes are TRBV10-2 and TRBJ2-7, with 8 bases that match TRBD1. There are 12 residues in the CDR3. The V and J ends lost 8 bases and 4 bases, in that order; junction bases with no gene match: 4. The germline gives CDR1 WSHSY, CDR2 SAAADI. DNA of the CDR3: TGCGCCAGCGGGGACAGGATTTACGAGCAGTACTTC. This codes for CASGDRIYEQYF.

This clone was picked up a small number of times. V usage is TRBV18 and J usage is TRBJ2-1; maybe TRBD1 (5 bases). The V and J ends lost 4 bases and 12 bases respectively, with 19 bases between them. Germline CDR1 and CDR2: KGHSH and LQKENI. The CDR3 loop spans 14 amino acids. In DNA, the CDR3 is TGTGCCAGCTCACTAGGGGATGATGCGTTGGGGCAGTTCTTC. Amino acids: CASSLGDDALGQFF.

The rearrangement uses TRBV6-5 and TRBJ1-6, with 7 positions matching TRBD1. V gave up 4 bases and J gave up 18 bases; unmatched junction bases: 9. The CDR3 sequence is 12 residues long. Per the germline V gene, CDR1 is MNHEY and CDR2 is SVGAGI. The CDR3 is CASSSHGQANHF. The DNA of the CDR3 is TGTGCCAGCAGTTCTCACGGACAGGCCAACCACTTT.

The chain joins TRBV19 to TRBJ1-4; 7 bases fit TRBD1. The CDR3 covers 14 residues. J was trimmed by 8 bases and V by 5 bases; bases with no gene match: 8. CDR1 is LNHDA, CDR2 SQIVND, per germline (reference sequence). CDR3 bases: TGTGCCAGTAGTCCCGGACAGGCTTGGGAAAAACTGTTTTTT. This encodes CASSPGQAWEKLFF. Based on the CDR3 plus reference TRBV19 and TRBJ1-4, the full variable domain is DGGITQSPKYLFRKEGQNVTLSCEQNLNHDAMYWYRQDPGQGLRLIYYSQIVNDFQKGDIAEGYSVSREKKESFPLTVTSAQKNPTAFYLCASSPGQAWEKLFFGSGTQLSVL.

This clone occurred a few times. This sequence joins TRBV5-4 and TRBJ2-7; the D gene is possibly TRBD2 (5 bases). With 2 bases removed from V and 4 bases from J, the gap between germline ends came to 7 bases. This CDR3 comprises 12 residues. Germline V gives CDR1 SGHNT, CDR2 YYREEE (reference sequence). The CDR3 is CASSFSGYEQYF. For the CDR3, the DNA is TGTGCCAGCAGCTTCTCGGGATACGAGCAGTACTTC.

The V and J genes are TRBV4-1 and TRBJ2-2; 7 nucleotides match TRBD1. The CDR3 totals 16 residues. The germline V gene encodes CDR1 MGHRA and CDR2 YSYEKL. After removal of 0 bases from V and 5 bases from J, the junction contained 6 bases not matched to a gene. The CDR3 DNA is TGCGCCAGCAGCCAAGATATAGGGGGCTATACCGGGGAGCTGTTTTTT. Protein sequence: CASSQDIGGYTGELFF.

This clone has just a few counts. The chain employs TRBV7-3 and TRBJ2-7; 10 bases align to TRBD1. The ends lost 4 bases at V and 6 bases at J; junction bases unmatched: 3. The CDR3 sequence is 13 residues long. CDR1 and CDR2 from the germline V gene are SGHTA and FQGTGA. CDR3 DNA: TGTGCCAGCAGCTCGACAGGGGGCACCGAGCAGTACTTC. It encodes CASSSTGGTEQYF.

The chain recombines TRBV7-8 with TRBJ2-3, with TRBD2 identical over 8 bases. Germline CDR1 is SGHVS and CDR2 is FQNEAQ. V shed 5 bases and J 8 bases; nucleotides not matched to a gene: 6. CDR3 length equals 13 residues. CDR3 in DNA: TGTGCCAGCAGCACGGGAGGGCAGGGTACGCAGTATTTT. Its protein is CASSTGGQGTQYF.

The chain links TRBV19 to TRBJ2-2; D gene uncertain. V dropped 7 bases and J dropped 1 base, with 7 bases sitting between them. The CDR3 spans 13 residues. Germline V lookup: CDR1 LNHDA, CDR2 SQIVND (reference sequence). CDR3 amino acids: CASNILNTGELFF. The CDR3 DNA reads as TGTGCCAGTAATATCTTGAACACCGGGGAGCTGTTTTTT.

The rearrangement links TRBV2 to TRBJ2-2, with 7 nucleotides matching TRBD2. Germline lookup yields CDR1 SNHLY and CDR2 FYNNEI. Trimming took 8 bases from V and 0 from J; bases not matched to a gene: 6. This CDR3 region has 15 residues. The CDR3 reads CASVSGTTNTGELFF. The CDR3, as DNA: TGTGCCAGCGTATCCGGGACTACGAACACCGGGGAGCTGTTTTTT.

The chain carries TRBV28 and TRBJ2-7; D is unresolved. The length of the CDR3 is 15 residues. Per germline, CDR1 MDHEN and CDR2 SYDVKM. Trimming removed 2 bases from V and 0 bases from J, with 11 bases in between. The CDR3, as DNA: TGTGCCAGCAGTTTAATTGGGCCCAGCTCCTACGAGCAGTACTTC. Residues: CASSLIGPSSYEQYF.

The gene calls are TRBV27 and TRBJ1-1; D remains ambiguous. The germline V and J ends were trimmed by 3 bases and 1 base, with 12 bases remaining between them. This CDR3 region has 15 residues. Germline V gives CDR1 MNHEY, CDR2 SMNVEV (reference sequence). The CDR3 spells CASSFGSLGNTEAFF. The CDR3 DNA is TGTGCCAGCAGTTTCGGGAGTCTAGGGAACACTGAAGCTTTCTTT.

The V call is TRBV25-1, the J call TRBJ1-2; 10 bases agree with TRBD1. The trim removed 1 base at V and 4 bases at J, leaving 6 bases unmatched. The CDR3 extends over 16 amino acids. Per the germline V gene, CDR1 is MGHDK and CDR2 is SYGVNS. CDR3 sequence (DNA): TGTGCCAGCAGTGAATCGGGACAGGGGATTCTCTATGGCTACACCTTC. Translation gives CASSESGQGILYGYTF.

The chain joins TRBV18 to TRBJ2-5; no definite D call. V gave up 2 bases and J gave up 5 bases, with 9 bases separating them. The CDR3 sequence is 13 residues long. In germline, CDR1 is KGHSH, CDR2 LQKENI. DNA for the CDR3: TGTGCCAGCTCACCAGGAAGCGTCGAGACCCAGTACTTC. This translates into CASSPGSVETQYF. The full variable domain, completed using reference TRBV18 and TRBJ2-5, is NAGVMQNPRHLVRRRGQEARLRCSPMKGHSHVYWYRQLPEEGLKFMVYLQKENIIDESGMPKERFSAEFPKEGPSILRIQQVVRGDSAAYFCASSPGSVETQYFGPGTRLLVL.